The 20 T cell receptor beta chains below were found in one sample sequenced in a study of T cell repertoires in cytomegalovirus infection. MiXCR was run by TCRdb on the reads, yielding one entry per CDR3 protein. Among about 450,000 distinct CDR3 sequences listed, approximately 33% were seen once. Sequenced sample: PBMCs. Receptor source: a human donor in good health (CMV status not recorded). Some clones in this sample may be carry-over from other donors' samples.

Concerning this clonotype: Germline and junction disagree at one end, which may indicate a read error. The V gene is TRBV7-2, the J gene TRBJ2-5; D unclear. The CDR3 loop spans 13 amino acids. CDR1 and CDR2 (germline): SGHTA, FQGNSA. The chain's CDR3 is CTTSLVGRETQYF. CDR3 sequence (DNA): TGTACCACCAGCTTAGTGGGTCGGGAGACCCAGTACTTC. The variable domain in full, completed from reference TRBV7-2 and TRBJ2-5, reads GAGVSQSPSNKVTEKGKDVELRCDPISGHTALYWYRQSLGQGLEFLIYFQGNSAPDKSGLPSDRFSAERTGGSVSTLTIQRTQQEDSAVYLCTTSLVGRETQYFGPGTRLLVL.

This clonotype was picked up a small number of times. This chain joins TRBV6-2 or TRBV6-3 and TRBJ1-5; D is ambiguous. The CDR3 extends over 12 amino acids. Germline V gene sequence: CDR1 MNHEY, CDR2 SVGEGT. V gave up 7 bases and J gave up 4 bases, with 8 bases separating them. The CDR3 bases are TGTGCCAGCACCACTACTAATCAGCCCCAGCATTTT. Residues: CASTTTNQPQHF.

The table lists this clonotype with a few counts. V is TRBV28 and J is TRBJ2-3; 7 bases are a match to TRBD2. The CDR3 contains 14 residues. CDR1 and CDR2 from the germline V gene are MDHEN and SYDVKM. V dropped 9 bases and J dropped 0; count of bases not matched to a gene: 6. In DNA, the CDR3 is TGTGCCAGTCTTGACGGGGGGAGCACAGATACGCAGTATTTT. The encoded protein is CASLDGGSTDTQYF.

This clonotype was detected a few times. CDR3 loop: CSARTGYEQYF. CDR3 DNA sequence: TGCAGCGCCCGGACAGGTTACGAGCAGTACTTC. This sequence joins TRBV29-1 and TRBJ2-7, with 7 bases aligning to TRBD1. After removal of 7 bases from V and 4 bases from J, the junction contained 4 bases not matched to a gene. In germline, CDR1 is SQVTM, CDR2 ANQGSEA. This CDR3 region has 11 residues.

This clonotype was found a few times. The chain employs TRBV2 and TRBJ2-1; the D call may be TRBD1 or TRBD2 (5 bases each). The CDR3 loop spans 15 amino acids. Trimming took 7 bases from V and 0 from J, leaving 13 bases between them. In germline, CDR1 is SNHLY, CDR2 FYNNEI. CDR3 nucleotide sequence: TGTGCCAGCAATGGGGCGGGCCGCTCCTACAATGAGCAGTTCTTC. It encodes CASNGAGRSYNEQFF.

For this clonotype: This may be a read error: a much more frequent sequence differs by one nucleotide. The chain's CDR3 is CASSLVEEQESQYF. The DNA of the CDR3 is TGTGCCAGCAGCTTGGTAGAGGAACAAGAGTCCCAGTACTTC. V and J are TRBV7-6 and TRBJ2-5; D call uncertain. This CDR3 region has 14 residues. Germline values: CDR1 SGHVS, CDR2 FNYEAQ.

This rearrangement joins TRBV29-1 to TRBJ2-2; 8 bases map to TRBD2. The germline V gene has CDR1 SQVTM and CDR2 ANQGSEA. CDR3 length: 14 amino acids. Trimming removed 4 bases from V and 1 base from J; junction bases left unmatched: 2. CDR3 amino acids: CSVGRGVNTGELFF. For the CDR3, the DNA is TGCAGCGTTGGGCGGGGGGTGAACACCGGGGAGCTGTTTTTT.

The sample holds a few counts of this clonotype. The V call is TRBV5-4, the J call TRBJ2-3, with TRBD2 matching over 9 bases. V shed 3 bases and J 3 bases; nucleotides not matched to a gene: 2. This CDR3 comprises 14 residues. CDR1 is SGHNT and CDR2 is YYREEE in the germline V gene (reference sequence). The CDR3 spells CASSWRGGTDTQYF. DNA for the CDR3: TGTGCCAGCAGCTGGCGGGGGGGGACAGATACGCAGTATTTT.

This clonotype was found a few times. The V call is TRBV19, the J call TRBJ2-2, with unresolved D. The V gene's germline CDR1 is LNHDA and CDR2 SQIVND (reference sequence). V was pared by 2 bases and J by 5 bases, with 3 bases between. The CDR3 covers 12 residues. CDR3 sequence (DNA): TGTGCCAGTAGTATACGTACCGGGGAGCTGTTTTTT. This sequence encodes CASSIRTGELFF.

The V and J genes are TRBV6-5 and TRBJ1-5; TRBD1 agrees at 7 bases. V lost 6 bases and J lost 8; bases outside the gene matches: 7. This CDR3 spans 13 amino acids. Germline CDR1 MNHEY, CDR2 SVGAGI. The CDR3 spells CASRGGGMEPQHF. In DNA, the CDR3 is TGTGCCAGCAGAGGGGGCGGTATGGAGCCCCAGCATTTT.

There are a few counts of this clonotype. This chain connects TRBV6-1 to TRBJ2-7, with TRBD1 matching over 7 bases. Trimming removed 2 bases from V and 3 bases from J; junction bases left unmatched: 7. Germline lookup yields CDR1 MNHNS and CDR2 SASEGT. The CDR3 runs to 15 residues. CDR3 sequence reads: CASSEWTGTGYEQYF. CDR3 sequence (DNA): TGTGCCAGCAGTGAATGGACAGGAACGGGCTACGAGCAGTACTTC.

This sequence joins TRBV6-6 and TRBJ1-1; D gene unclear. The CDR3 is 15 amino acids. Germline V CDR1 and CDR2: MNHNY, SVGAGI (reference sequence). V lost 6 bases and J 0 bases, leaving 14 bases between the germline ends. This CDR3 is CASSPMTALNTEAFF. DNA of the CDR3: TGTGCCAGCAGCCCGATGACGGCGTTGAACACTGAAGCTTTCTTT.

This chain uses TRBV5-1 with TRBJ2-2, with D tentatively TRBD1 (5 bases). This CDR3 is built from 16 residues. The V gene lost 4 bases and the J gene lost 5 bases, with 18 bases spanning the gap. CDR1 and CDR2 (germline): SGHRS, YFSETQ. The CDR3: CASSNLGAGKTGELFF. The CDR3 DNA is TGCGCCAGCAGCAACTTAGGAGCAGGGAAAACCGGGGAGCTGTTTTTT.

This clonotype turned up a few times. The chain couples TRBV2 to TRBJ1-1, with TRBD1 identical over 7 bases. This CDR3 is 13 amino acids long. CDR1 SNHLY and CDR2 FYNNEI come from the germline V gene. Unmatched junction bases numbered 7, after V lost 6 bases and J lost 6 bases. The chain's CDR3 is CASRSTRGPEAFF. In DNA form, the CDR3 reads TGTGCCAGCAGGTCGACAAGGGGGCCTGAAGCTTTCTTT.

The genes are TRBV9 and TRBJ2-3; D is undetermined. The CDR3 loop spans 13 amino acids. Germline V gives CDR1 SGDLS, CDR2 YYNGEE. Trimming removed 4 bases from V and 6 bases from J, with 12 bases in between. CDR3 in DNA: TGTGCCAGCAGCCTAGACCTTAGGGATACGCAGTATTTT. Protein sequence: CASSLDLRDTQYF.

The rearrangement uses TRBV20-1 and TRBJ1-4; D possibly corresponds to TRBD1 (5 bases). The CDR3 is 12 amino acids. The V end was cut by 6 bases, the J end by 12 bases, with 17 bases between. Germline V gene sequence: CDR1 DFQATT, CDR2 SNEGSKA (reference sequence). Written as DNA, the CDR3 is TGCAGTGCGCCAGGGACGGTCCGGGAACTGTTTTTT. Translating gives CSAPGTVRELFF.

A remark on this clonotype: It may be a read error: a sequence one base away is much more abundant. The conserved phenylalanine or tryptophan normally closing the CDR3 is absent here, so this likely arose from a read error. The chain links TRBV7-2 to TRBJ2-7, with 9 nucleotides matching TRBD2. The V and J ends lost 4 bases and 4 bases, in that order; junction bases with no gene match: 8. The CDR3 covers 15 residues. Germline V gene data show CDR1 as SGHTA and CDR2 as FQGNSA. CDR3 sequence reads: CASSSGASGMYEQYL. The CDR3 DNA follows: TGTGCCAGCAGCTCAGGAGCTAGCGGGATGTACGAGCAGTACTTA.

In regard to this clonotype: No DNA is shown, since the ends of the CDR3 on it are uncertain; the CDR3 is the one TCRdb lists. The genes are TRBV27 and TRBJ2-3; the tabulated D call, TRBD1, remains unverified against the DNA. Germline CDR1 MNHEY, CDR2 SMNVEV (reference sequence). The CDR3 region is 16 residues in length, termini included. The CDR3: CASSLRFGRWTDTQYF.

This clonotype occurred a few times. This chain links TRBV12-3 or TRBV12-4 with TRBJ2-4; 7 bases are a match to TRBD1. The CDR3 is made up of 15 amino acids. The V and J ends lost 5 bases and 5 bases, in that order; junction bases with no gene match: 9. The CDR3 is CASSLVAGGQNIQYF. CDR3 sequence (DNA): TGTGCCAGCAGTCTCGTGGCAGGGGGTCAAAACATTCAGTACTTC.

V gene TRBV7-9 combines with J gene TRBJ1-4; D unclear. This CDR3 region has 12 residues. Looked up from germline, CDR1 is SEHNR and CDR2 is FQNEAQ (reference sequence). V was clipped by 5 bases and J by 12 bases, with 13 bases between them. CDR3 DNA: TGTGCCAGCAGCACCACCCCTCGAGAACTGTTTTTT. Residues: CASSTTPRELFF. The variable domain in full, with the rest retrieved from reference TRBV7-9 and TRBJ1-4, is DTGVSQNPRHKITKRGQNVTFRCDPISEHNRLYWYRQTLGQGPEFLTYFQNEAQLEKSRLLSDRFSAERPKGSFSTLEIQRTEQGDSAMYLCASSTTPRELFFGSGTQLSVL.